The clone carrying this TCR beta chain was detected once. Its antigen is undetermined. This specimen belongs to a study of cytomegalovirus exposure and HLA in healthy donors. Whole-study findings and limits: Follow-up analysis later connected one missense variant in DCLRE1C with trimming of TCR beta V- and J-genes. Reportedly, cytomegalovirus status was diagnosed with high sensitivity and specificity. In vitro confirmation showed three CMV-associated chains to be CMV antigen specific. A later analysis reported that several of the most significant clusters appeared to be linked to common viral pathogens, among them Epstein-Barr virus.

V lost 6 bases and J lost 7, with 10 bases in between. This CDR3 has 12 residues. Germline V CDR1 and CDR2: SNHLY, FYNNEI. PCR primers comprised 60 Vbeta and 13 Jbeta primers. Using immunoSEQ multiplex PCR, the repertoire was profiled, and TCRdb retains in-frame clones only, with some absent. Of 150,000 to 180,000 clones detected, roughly 80% appear once; the ten largest clones hold 9.5% to 15%. The source is a young man in good health and CMV-seropositive. The chain uses TRBV2 and TRBJ2-1; no clear D. The sequenced sample consisted of PBMCs. The CDR3, as DNA: TGTGCCAGCAGAACTGAGAGGAATGAGCAGTTCTTC. The encoded protein is CASRTERNEQFF.